This entry describes one T cell receptor (beta chain). In every patient, relapse followed autologous stem cell transplantation, while exposure to brentuximab vedotin differed. The data were produced by immunoSEQ multiplex PCR, yet TCRdb's version contains in-frame clones alone and is incomplete. The sample includes 30,000 to 35,000 clones, approximately 80% of them seen just once. The record originates from a study of PD-1 blockade in classical Hodgkin lymphoma. The junction had 7 bases not matched to a gene; V was cut back by 3 bases and J by 4 bases. The CDR3 is made up of 16 amino acids. Germline-derived CDR1 and CDR2 are SGHRS and YFSETQ.

The TCR sequence derives from a human donor with classical Hodgkin lymphoma. V and J are TRBV5-1 and TRBJ1-2, with 12 bases aligning to TRBD1. The source was peripheral blood mononuclear cells (PBMCs), collected at baseline. The CDR3 nucleotides are TGCGCCAGCAGCTCCGGGACAGGGGGCGCCACCTATGGCTACACCTTC. Protein product: CASSSGTGGATYGYTF.